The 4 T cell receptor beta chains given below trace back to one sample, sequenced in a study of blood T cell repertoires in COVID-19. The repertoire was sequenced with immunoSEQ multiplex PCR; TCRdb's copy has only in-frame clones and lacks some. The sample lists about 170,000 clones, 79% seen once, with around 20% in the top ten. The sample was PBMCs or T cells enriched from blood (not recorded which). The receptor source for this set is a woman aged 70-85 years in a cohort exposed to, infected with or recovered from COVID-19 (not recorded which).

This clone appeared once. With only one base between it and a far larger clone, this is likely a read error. This chain's CDR3 is CASSLYNEQFF. CDR3 nucleotides: TGTGCCAGCAGCCTATACAATGAGCAGTTCTTC. The rearrangement joins TRBV2 to TRBJ2-1; D not certain. This CDR3 has 11 residues. V lost 6 bases and J 4 bases, leaving 4 bases between the germline ends. Per the germline V gene, CDR1 is SNHLY and CDR2 is FYNNEI.

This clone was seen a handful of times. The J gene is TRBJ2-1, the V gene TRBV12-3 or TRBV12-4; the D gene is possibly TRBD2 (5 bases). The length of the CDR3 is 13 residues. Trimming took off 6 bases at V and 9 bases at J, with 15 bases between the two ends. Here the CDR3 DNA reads TGTGCCAGCAGCCTTACCAGAGGAGGTGAGCAGTTCTTC. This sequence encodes CASSLTRGGEQFF.

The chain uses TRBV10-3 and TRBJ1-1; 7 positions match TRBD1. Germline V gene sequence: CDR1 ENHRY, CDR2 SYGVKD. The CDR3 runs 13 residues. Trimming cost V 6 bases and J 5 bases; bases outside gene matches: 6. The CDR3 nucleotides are TGTGCCATCAGCCAAGACAGGGAGACTGAAGCTTTCTTT. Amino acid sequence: CAISQDRETEAFF.

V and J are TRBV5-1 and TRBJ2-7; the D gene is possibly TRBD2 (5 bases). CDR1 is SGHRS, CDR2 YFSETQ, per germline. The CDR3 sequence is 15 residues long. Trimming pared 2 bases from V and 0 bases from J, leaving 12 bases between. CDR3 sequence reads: CASSFGGTSSYEQYF. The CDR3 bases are TGCGCCAGCAGCTTCGGAGGAACAAGCTCCTACGAGCAGTACTTC. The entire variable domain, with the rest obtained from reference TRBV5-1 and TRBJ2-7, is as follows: KAGVTQTPRYLIKTRGQQVTLSCSPISGHRSVSWYQQTPGQGLQFLFEYFSETQRNKGNFPGRFSGRQFSNSRSEMNVSTLELGDSALYLCASSFGGTSSYEQYFGPGTRLTVT.